The present TCR beta chain was sequenced within a study of early T cells in non-severe SARS-CoV-2 infection. Unique molecular identifier tags were affixed to discrete cDNA molecules. TCRdb fed the 5' RACE reads into MiXCR, producing one record per CDR3 protein. The data show more than 90,000 distinct CDR3 sequences, approximately 13% seen once. This clonotype has only a few counts. This CDR3 has 12 residues. Trimming removed 0 bases at V and 4 bases at J, with 1 base between. Per the germline V gene, CDR1 is MNHNY and CDR2 is SVGAGI (reference sequence). The chain has TRBV6-6 and TRBJ2-4; D remains ambiguous. Source material: whole blood. The origin of this receptor is an adult who was a healthcare worker with PCR-confirmed SARS-CoV-2 infection or an uninfected control (not recorded which). CDR3 nucleotides: TGTGCCAGCAGTTACTCAAAAAACATTCAGTACTTC. Protein product: CASSYSKNIQYF.